This T cell receptor (beta chain) was sequenced during a study of cytomegalovirus exposure and HLA in healthy donors. Points on this clone: Antigen specificity is unknown.

60 Vbeta and 13 Jbeta primers were used in PCR. The repertoire was sequenced with immunoSEQ multiplex PCR; TCRdb's copy has only in-frame clones and lacks some. The data show around 63,000 clones, roughly 75% seen once. The CDR3 loop spans 14 amino acids. Germline CDR1 reads MNHNS; CDR2 reads SASEGT. V lost 4 bases to trimming and J lost 1 base; unmatched junction nucleotides: 2. General observations from the study: Most subjects' HLA-A and HLA-B alleles were reportedly predicted from TCR beta sequences.

The clonotype was recovered from a man aged 60 to 69 in good health and CMV-seropositive. The rearrangement uses TRBV6-1 and TRBJ2-3; 7 bases line up with TRBD2. The specimen sequenced was PBMCs. CDR3 nucleotide sequence: TGTGCCAGCAGTGTTCTAGCGGGCACAGATACGCAGTATTTT. It specifies CASSVLAGTDTQYF.